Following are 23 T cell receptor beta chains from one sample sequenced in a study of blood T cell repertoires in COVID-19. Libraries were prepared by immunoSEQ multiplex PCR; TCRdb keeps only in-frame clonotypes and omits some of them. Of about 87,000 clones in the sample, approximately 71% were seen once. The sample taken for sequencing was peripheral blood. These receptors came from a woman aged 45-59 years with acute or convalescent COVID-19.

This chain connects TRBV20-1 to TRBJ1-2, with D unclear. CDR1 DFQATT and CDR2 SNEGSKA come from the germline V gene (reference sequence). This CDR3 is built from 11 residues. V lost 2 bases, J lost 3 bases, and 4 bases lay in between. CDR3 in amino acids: CSARLDYGYTF. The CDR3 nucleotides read TGCAGTGCTAGATTAGACTATGGCTACACCTTC.

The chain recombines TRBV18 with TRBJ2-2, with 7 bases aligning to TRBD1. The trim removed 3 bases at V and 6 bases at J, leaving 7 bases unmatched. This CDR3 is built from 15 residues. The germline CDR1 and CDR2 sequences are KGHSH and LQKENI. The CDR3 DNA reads TGTGCCAGCTCACCGAGCCTTACAGGGGCCGGGGAGCTGTTTTTT. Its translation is CASSPSLTGAGELFF. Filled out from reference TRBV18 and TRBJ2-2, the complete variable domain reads NAGVMQNPRHLVRRRGQEARLRCSPMKGHSHVYWYRQLPEEGLKFMVYLQKENIIDESGMPKERFSAEFPKEGPSILRIQQVVRGDSAAYFCASSPSLTGAGELFFGEGSRLTVL.

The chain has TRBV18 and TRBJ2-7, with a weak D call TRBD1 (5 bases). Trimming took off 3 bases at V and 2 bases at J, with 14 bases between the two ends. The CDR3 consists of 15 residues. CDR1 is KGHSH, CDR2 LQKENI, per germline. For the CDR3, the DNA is TGTGCCAGCTCACCTCCGGCAGGGCAAACCTACGAGCAGTACTTC. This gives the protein CASSPPAGQTYEQYF.

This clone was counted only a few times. DNA for the CDR3: TGTGCCAGCAGCTTAGAAGGCCAGGGCACGGCTTTCTTT. This encodes CASSLEGQGTAFF. The chain combines TRBV7-9 with TRBJ1-1; weak D call: TRBD1 (5 bases). CDR1 is SEHNR, CDR2 FQNEAQ, per germline (reference sequence). V was clipped by 1 base and J by 11 bases, with 14 bases between them. CDR3 length: 13 amino acids.

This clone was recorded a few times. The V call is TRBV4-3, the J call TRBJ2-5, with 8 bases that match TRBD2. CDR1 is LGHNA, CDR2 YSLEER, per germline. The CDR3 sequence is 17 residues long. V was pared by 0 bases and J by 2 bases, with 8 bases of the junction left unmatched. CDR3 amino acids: CASSQDFPAGAQETQYF. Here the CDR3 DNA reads TGCGCCAGCAGCCAAGATTTCCCAGCGGGGGCTCAAGAGACCCAGTACTTC.

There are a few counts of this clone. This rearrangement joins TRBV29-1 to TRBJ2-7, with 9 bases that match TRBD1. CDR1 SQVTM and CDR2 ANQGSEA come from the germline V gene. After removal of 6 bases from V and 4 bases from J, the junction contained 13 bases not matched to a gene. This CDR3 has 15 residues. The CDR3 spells CSVDTGTGRPYEQYF. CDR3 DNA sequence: TGCAGCGTGGACACCGGGACAGGGAGGCCGTACGAGCAGTACTTC.

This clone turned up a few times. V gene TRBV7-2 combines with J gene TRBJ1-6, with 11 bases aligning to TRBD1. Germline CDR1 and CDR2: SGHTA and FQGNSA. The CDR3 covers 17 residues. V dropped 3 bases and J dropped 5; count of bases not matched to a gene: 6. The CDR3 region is CASSLWGTGGNNSPLHF. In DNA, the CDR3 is TGTGCCAGCAGCTTGTGGGGGACAGGGGGGAATAATTCACCCCTCCACTTT.

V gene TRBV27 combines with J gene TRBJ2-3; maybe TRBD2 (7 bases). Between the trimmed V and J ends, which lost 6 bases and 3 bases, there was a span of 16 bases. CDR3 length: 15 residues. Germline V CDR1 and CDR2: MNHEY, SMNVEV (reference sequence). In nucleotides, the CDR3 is TGTGCCAGCAGGACTGGGGGGGCTGGGACAGATACGCAGTATTTT. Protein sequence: CASRTGGAGTDTQYF.

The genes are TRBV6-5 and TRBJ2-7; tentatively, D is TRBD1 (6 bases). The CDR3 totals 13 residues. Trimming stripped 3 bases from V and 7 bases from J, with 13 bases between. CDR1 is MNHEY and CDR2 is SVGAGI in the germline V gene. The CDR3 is CASSYRQDGEQYF. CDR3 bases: TGTGCCAGCAGTTATCGACAGGATGGTGAGCAGTACTTC.

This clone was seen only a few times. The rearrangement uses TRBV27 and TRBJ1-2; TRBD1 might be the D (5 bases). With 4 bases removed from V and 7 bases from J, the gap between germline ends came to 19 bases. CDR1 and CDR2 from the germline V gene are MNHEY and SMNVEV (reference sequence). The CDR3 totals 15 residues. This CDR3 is CASSYRSGGASGYTF. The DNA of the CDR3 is TGTGCCAGCAGTTATCGTTCGGGCGGGGCGAGTGGCTACACCTTC.

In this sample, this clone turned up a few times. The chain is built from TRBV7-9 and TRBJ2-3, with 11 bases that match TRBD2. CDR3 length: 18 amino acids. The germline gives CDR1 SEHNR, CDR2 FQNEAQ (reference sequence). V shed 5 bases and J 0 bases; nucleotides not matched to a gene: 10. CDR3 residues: CASSALAGAAGSTDTQYF. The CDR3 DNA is TGTGCCAGCAGCGCACTAGCGGGGGCAGCGGGTAGCACAGATACGCAGTATTTT. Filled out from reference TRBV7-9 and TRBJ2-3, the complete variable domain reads DTGVSQNPRHKITKRGQNVTFRCDPISEHNRLYWYRQTLGQGPEFLTYFQNEAQLEKSRLLSDRFSAERPKGSFSTLEIQRTEQGDSAMYLCASSALAGAAGSTDTQYFGPGTRLTVL.

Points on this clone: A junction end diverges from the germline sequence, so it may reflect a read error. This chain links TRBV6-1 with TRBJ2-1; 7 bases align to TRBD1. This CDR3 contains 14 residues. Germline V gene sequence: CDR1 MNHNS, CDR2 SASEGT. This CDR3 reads CASSERTGIRPRVF. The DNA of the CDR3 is TGTGCCAGCAGTGAAAGGACAGGCATCAGGCCGAGAGTCTTC.

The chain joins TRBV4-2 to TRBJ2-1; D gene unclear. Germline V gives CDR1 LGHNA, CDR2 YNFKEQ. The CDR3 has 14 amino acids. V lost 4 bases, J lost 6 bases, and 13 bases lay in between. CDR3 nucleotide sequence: TGTGCCAGCAGCCGAGACCCTTCTAGCAATGAGCAGTTCTTC. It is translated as CASSRDPSSNEQFF.

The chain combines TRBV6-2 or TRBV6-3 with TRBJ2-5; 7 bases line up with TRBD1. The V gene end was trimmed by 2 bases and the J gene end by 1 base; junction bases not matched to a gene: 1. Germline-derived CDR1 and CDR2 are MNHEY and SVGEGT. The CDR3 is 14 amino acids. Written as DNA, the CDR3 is TGTGCCAGCAGTTACACAGGGGTCCAAGAGACCCAGTACTTC. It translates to CASSYTGVQETQYF.

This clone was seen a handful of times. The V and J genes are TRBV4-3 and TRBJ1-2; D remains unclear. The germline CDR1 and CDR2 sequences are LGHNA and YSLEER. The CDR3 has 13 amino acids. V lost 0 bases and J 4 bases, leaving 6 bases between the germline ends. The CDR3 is CASSQDTGYGYTF. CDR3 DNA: TGCGCCAGCAGCCAAGATACCGGCTATGGCTACACCTTC.

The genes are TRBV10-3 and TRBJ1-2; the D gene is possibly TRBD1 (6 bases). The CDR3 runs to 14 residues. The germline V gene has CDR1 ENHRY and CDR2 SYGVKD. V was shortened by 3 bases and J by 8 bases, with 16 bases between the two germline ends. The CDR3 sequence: CAISEGRGTGGYTF. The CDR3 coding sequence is TGTGCCATCAGTGAAGGCAGGGGAACGGGCGGCTACACCTTC.

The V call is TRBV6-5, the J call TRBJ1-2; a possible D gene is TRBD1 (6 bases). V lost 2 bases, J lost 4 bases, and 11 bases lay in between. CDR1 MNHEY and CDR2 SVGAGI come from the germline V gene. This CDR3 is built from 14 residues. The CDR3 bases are TGTGCCAGCAGTTACCCACAGGGCTCCTATGGCTACACCTTC. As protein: CASSYPQGSYGYTF.

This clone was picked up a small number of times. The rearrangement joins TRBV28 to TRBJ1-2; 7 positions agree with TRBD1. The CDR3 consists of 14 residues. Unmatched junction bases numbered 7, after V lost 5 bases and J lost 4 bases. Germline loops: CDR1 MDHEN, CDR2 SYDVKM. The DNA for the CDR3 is TGTGCCAGCAGTCCAAGACAGGGCGGCTATGGCTACACCTTC. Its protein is CASSPRQGGYGYTF.

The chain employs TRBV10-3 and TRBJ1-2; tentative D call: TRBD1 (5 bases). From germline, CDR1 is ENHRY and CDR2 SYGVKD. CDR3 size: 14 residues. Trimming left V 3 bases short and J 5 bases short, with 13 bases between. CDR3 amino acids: CAISEDSGLYGYTF. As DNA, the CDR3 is TGTGCCATCAGTGAAGACAGTGGGTTGTATGGCTACACCTTC.

CDR3 coding DNA: TGTGCCAGCAGTGCGAATGCGGGGGACCTCTCCTACAATGAGCAGTTCTTC. It specifies CASSANAGDLSYNEQFF. V usage is TRBV6-1 and J usage is TRBJ2-1, with 7 positions matching TRBD2. Germline V gene lookup returns CDR1 MNHNS and CDR2 SASEGT. V shed 4 bases, J shed 0 bases, and the junction held 9 bases outside the gene matches. The CDR3 is 17 amino acids.

Written as DNA, the CDR3 is TGTGCCAGCAGTTCCCTAACAGGGGGCATCAACTCACCCCTCCACTTT. This translates into CASSSLTGGINSPLHF. This rearrangement joins TRBV6-5 to TRBJ1-6; 9 nucleotides align to TRBD1. Germline trimming cut 4 bases from V and 10 bases from J; bases unmatched to any gene: 11. Germline values: CDR1 MNHEY, CDR2 SVGAGI. This CDR3 is 16 amino acids long.

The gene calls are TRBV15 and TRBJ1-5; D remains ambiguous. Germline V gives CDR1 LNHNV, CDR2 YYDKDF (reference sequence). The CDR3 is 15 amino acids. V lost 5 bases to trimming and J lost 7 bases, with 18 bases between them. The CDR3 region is CATSPIRSGGQPQHF. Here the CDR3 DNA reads TGTGCCACCAGCCCCATAAGGTCGGGTGGGCAGCCCCAGCATTTT.

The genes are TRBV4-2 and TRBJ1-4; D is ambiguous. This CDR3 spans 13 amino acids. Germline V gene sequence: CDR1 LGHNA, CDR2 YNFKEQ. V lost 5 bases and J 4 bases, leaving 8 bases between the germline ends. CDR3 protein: CASSARYNEKLFF. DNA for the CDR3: TGTGCCAGCAGCGCCAGGTATAATGAAAAACTGTTTTTT.